This T cell receptor (beta chain) was obtained from a study of blood T cell repertoires in COVID-19. Background on the study: Samples of COVID-19 (acute and convalescent) were obtained from the United States, Italy and Spain.

Participant age was 18 to 89 years, and participants resided in approximately 25 US areas. Participants reported their clinical history, and cohort assignment relied on those reports. TCRdb's copy holds only in-frame clones and misses some; the assay was immunoSEQ multiplex PCR. The sample contains roughly 420,000 clones, 70% to 90% of which appear only once. CDR3 length: 16 amino acids. Germline V lookup: CDR1 MGHDK, CDR2 SYGVNS. After removal of 2 bases from V and 6 bases from J, the junction contained 9 bases not matched to a gene. The chain is built from TRBV25-1 and TRBJ1-1, with 10 bases fitting TRBD1. The sequenced sample was PBMCs or T cells enriched from blood (not recorded which). This TCR was recovered from a woman aged 30 to 39 with acute COVID-19. The CDR3 sequence is CASSEAPTGGASEAFF. The CDR3 DNA reads TGTGCCAGCAGTGAAGCCCCGACAGGGGGCGCGTCTGAAGCTTTCTTT.